Presented here are 25 T cell receptor beta chains from one specimen sequenced in a study of shared clonotypes between healthy human individuals (TCRdb year 2020). Receptor amplification or capture employed the immunoSEQ multiplex PCR assay. The immuneACCESS repertoire file appears here via TCRdb, limited to in-frame rearrangements. These files lack a portion of the clones; in checked studies, under half of the deficit traces to unresolved V genes, and the cause of the others is not known. Here the sample has approximately 2.5 million clones; over 85% occur a single time. Of the sample, about 0.34% is held by the ten largest clones. The sequenced material came from naive CD4+ T cells from PBMCs. Sample cell subset or site, as interpreted from the label and publication: CD45RA+ positively selected. The source of these receptors is a man aged 18 to 30 in good health. Some clones in this sample may be carry-over from other donors' samples.

The chain is built from TRBV28 and TRBJ2-3; maybe TRBD2 (6 bases). Germline loops: CDR1 MDHEN, CDR2 SYDVKM. The CDR3 contains 13 residues. The V end lost 4 bases, the J end lost 5 bases, and 10 bases lay between the germline ends. The CDR3, as DNA: TGTGCCAGCAGTTCCGGGAGTTTAGATACGCAGTATTTT. Its translation: CASSSGSLDTQYF.

To note about this clone: Other DNA sequences of this sample code for an identical CDR3. The rearrangement uses TRBV29-1 and TRBJ1-1; 10 bases are a match to TRBD1. The V gene's germline CDR1 is SQVTM and CDR2 ANQGSEA. CDR3 length: 13 amino acids. Trimming cost V 6 bases and J 1 base; bases outside gene matches: 2. CDR3 sequence (DNA): TGCAGCGTGGGACAGGGGACGAACACTGAAGCTTTCTTT. The encoded protein is CSVGQGTNTEAFF. The full variable domain, its missing parts supplied by reference TRBV29-1 and TRBJ1-1, is SAVISQKPSRDICQRGTSLTIQCQVDSQVTMMFWYRQQPGQSLTLIATANQGSEATYESGFVIDKFPISRPNLTFSTLTVSNMSPEDSSIYLCSVGQGTNTEAFFGQGTRLTVV.

The chain has TRBV5-1 and TRBJ2-7; 9 bases match TRBD2. The CDR3 length is 17 residues. J lost 7 bases, V lost 0 bases, and 14 bases had no gene match. Looked up from germline, CDR1 is SGHRS and CDR2 is YFSETQ. The CDR3 loop reads CASSLVGVNSGSREQYF. CDR3 sequence (DNA): TGCGCCAGCAGCTTGGTAGGGGTGAATAGCGGGAGTCGTGAGCAGTACTTC.

The chain is built from TRBV19 and TRBJ2-1; TRBD1 matches at 9 bases. This CDR3 spans 16 amino acids. Trimming took 4 bases from V and 12 from J; bases not matched to a gene: 16. CDR1 LNHDA and CDR2 SQIVND come from the germline V gene (reference sequence). The CDR3 loop is CASSTPGDREGNMQFF. The CDR3 coding sequence is TGTGCCAGTAGTACCCCCGGGGACAGGGAAGGGAATATGCAGTTCTTC.

This chain uses TRBV15 with TRBJ2-1; D is undetermined. Deletions cut 0 bases from V and 10 bases from J, with 7 bases between. Germline loops: CDR1 LNHNV, CDR2 YYDKDF (reference sequence). The CDR3 consists of 12 residues. The CDR3 DNA reads TGTGCCACCAGCAGAGATTCCGCCGAGCAGTTCTTC. It is translated as CATSRDSAEQFF. The full variable domain, with the rest looked up from reference TRBV15 and TRBJ2-1, is DAMVIQNPRYQVTQFGKPVTLSCSQTLNHNVMYWYQQKSSQAPKLLFHYYDKDFNNEADTPDNFQSRRPNTSFCFLDIRSPGLGDTAMYLCATSRDSAEQFFGPGTRLTVL.

The gene calls are TRBV7-6 and TRBJ1-3; D remains ambiguous. The germline CDR1 and CDR2 sequences are SGHVS and FNYEAQ. Trimming pared 2 bases from V and 0 bases from J, leaving 5 bases between. This CDR3 is 14 amino acids long. DNA for the CDR3: TGTGCCAGCAGCTTAAGCAACTCTGGAAACACCATATATTTT. It codes for CASSLSNSGNTIYF.

This sequence joins TRBV7-6 and TRBJ1-2; no clear D. CDR1 is SGHVS and CDR2 is FNYEAQ in the germline V gene. This CDR3 is built from 13 residues. V was pared by 1 base and J by 6 bases, with 9 bases between. CDR3 sequence reads: CASSLDPGNGYTF. CDR3 sequence (DNA): TGTGCCAGCAGCTTAGACCCTGGGAATGGCTACACCTTC.

The chain employs TRBV28 and TRBJ1-3; no firm D call. Germline CDR1 and CDR2: MDHEN and SYDVKM. Trimming shortened V by 6 bases and J by 0 bases, and 12 bases separated the two germline ends. The CDR3 consists of 15 residues. The CDR3 reads CASSPRRVSGNTIYF. The DNA of the CDR3 is TGTGCCAGCAGCCCTAGACGGGTCTCTGGAAACACCATATATTTT.

The chain uses TRBV4-2 and TRBJ1-2; 9 nucleotides agree with TRBD1. Trimming removed 0 bases from V and 8 bases from J; junction bases left unmatched: 7. CDR1 and CDR2 (germline): LGHNA, YNFKEQ. This CDR3 is 15 amino acids long. In DNA, the CDR3 is TGTGCCAGCAGCCAAGAATGGGACAGGGTCAGAGGCTACACCTTC. This sequence encodes CASSQEWDRVRGYTF.

This clone was counted a few times. As DNA, the CDR3 is TGCGCCAGCAGCCTATACTCGGGGCTCGGCAATCAGCCCCAGCATTTT. The encoded protein is CASSLYSGLGNQPQHF. The chain employs TRBV4-1 and TRBJ1-5; maybe TRBD1 (5 bases). Between the trimmed V and J ends, which lost 4 bases and 2 bases, there was a span of 15 bases. Per germline, CDR1 MGHRA and CDR2 YSYEKL. CDR3 length equals 16 residues.

The chain employs TRBV2 and TRBJ2-1; no definite D call. The CDR3 is made up of 12 amino acids. Germline V gives CDR1 SNHLY, CDR2 FYNNEI. V dropped 3 bases and J dropped 6 bases, with 6 bases sitting between them. The CDR3 coding sequence is TGTGCCAGCAGTGACCTAGGCAATGAGCAGTTCTTC. This translates into CASSDLGNEQFF.

The V gene is TRBV7-6, the J gene TRBJ2-7; 7 bases fit TRBD2. This CDR3 contains 13 residues. The V segment lost 1 base and the J segment 7 bases; nucleotides outside the gene matches: 4. The V gene's germline CDR1 is SGHVS and CDR2 FNYEAQ. CDR3 sequence reads: CASSLEWGGEQYF. DNA for the CDR3: TGTGCCAGCAGCTTAGAGTGGGGGGGTGAGCAGTACTTC.

The CDR3 DNA reads TGTGCCAGTACTCCGACTAGCGGGAGGTTGGATGAGCAGTTCTTC. Protein product: CASTPTSGRLDEQFF. The chain employs TRBV19 and TRBJ2-1; 13 nucleotides line up with TRBD2. V shed 7 bases and J 8 bases; nucleotides not matched to a gene: 8. Looked up from germline, CDR1 is LNHDA and CDR2 is SQIVND (reference sequence). The CDR3 spans 15 residues.

The chain combines TRBV7-2 with TRBJ2-7; 9 positions match TRBD2. The length of the CDR3 is 15 residues. V gave up 5 bases and J gave up 9 bases; unmatched junction bases: 14. Germline loops: CDR1 SGHTA, CDR2 FQGNSA. CDR3 DNA: TGTGCCAGCAGCCGAGCGGACGGGACTAGCATCGTGCAGTACTTC. Translating gives CASSRADGTSIVQYF.

This chain connects TRBV30 to TRBJ1-2; 7 bases align to TRBD1. The germline V gene has CDR1 GTSNPN and CDR2 SVGIG (reference sequence). This CDR3 has 16 residues. With V trimmed by 4 bases and J by 0 bases, 11 bases remained unmatched. The CDR3 sequence: CAWTRGQITTNYGYTF. The CDR3 DNA reads as TGTGCCTGGACCCGGGGACAGATCACTACTAACTATGGCTACACCTTC.

The chain combines TRBV7-9 with TRBJ2-7, with 15 bases aligning to TRBD2. Germline CDR1 SEHNR, CDR2 FQNEAQ (reference sequence). The CDR3 totals 15 residues. J was trimmed by 6 bases and V by 5 bases; bases with no gene match: 5. This chain's CDR3 is CASSGRGLAGGEQYF. The CDR3 coding sequence is TGTGCCAGCAGCGGAAGGGGACTAGCGGGAGGCGAGCAGTACTTC.

The CDR3 sequence is CASSPPDRGHSGNTIYF. CDR3 in DNA: TGTGCCAGCTCACCACCGGACAGGGGCCACTCTGGAAACACCATATATTTT. This chain uses TRBV18 with TRBJ1-3; 9 bases match TRBD1. Trimming cost V 0 bases and J 0 bases; bases outside gene matches: 3. There are 17 residues in the CDR3. Germline V gene data show CDR1 as KGHSH and CDR2 as LQKENI.

The chain uses TRBV6-5 and TRBJ2-2; D ambiguous. V was pared by 5 bases and J by 1 base, with 5 bases between. The germline V gene has CDR1 MNHEY and CDR2 SVGAGI. This CDR3 has 13 residues. Written as DNA, the CDR3 is TGTGCCAGCAGTAGTCAGAACACCGGGGAGCTGTTTTTT. Encoded protein: CASSSQNTGELFF.

The V gene is TRBV7-3, the J gene TRBJ2-5; 14 bases agree with TRBD2. The V and J ends lost 5 bases and 2 bases, in that order; junction bases with no gene match: 7. The V gene's germline CDR1 is SGHTA and CDR2 FQGTGA. The CDR3 is made up of 17 amino acids. The CDR3 reads CASSLQGLAGGQETQYF. In nucleotides, the CDR3 is TGTGCCAGCAGCCTACAAGGACTAGCGGGAGGACAAGAGACCCAGTACTTC.

This clone has only one observation. The gene calls are TRBV6-5 and TRBJ2-1, with TRBD1 matching 7 bases. Per the germline V gene, CDR1 is MNHEY and CDR2 is SVGAGI. V shed 5 bases and J 7 bases; nucleotides not matched to a gene: 2. The length of the CDR3 is 12 residues. The CDR3 sequence: CASSVQGNEQFF. The CDR3 DNA sequence: TGTGCCAGCAGTGTACAGGGGAATGAGCAGTTCTTC.

The chain carries TRBV19 and TRBJ2-7, with 11 bases aligning to TRBD1. J gave up 3 bases and V 5 bases, and 9 bases lay outside the gene matches. Germline CDR1 and CDR2: LNHDA and SQIVND (reference sequence). CDR3 length equals 16 residues. CDR3 nucleotides: TGTGCCAGTAGTCCTTACACCGGGACAGGGGGCTACGAGCAGTACTTC. Its protein is CASSPYTGTGGYEQYF.

This rearrangement joins TRBV28 to TRBJ2-7; 7 bases are shared with TRBD2. Germline V gene lookup returns CDR1 MDHEN and CDR2 SYDVKM. The CDR3 is 15 residues long. V lost 7 bases, J lost 0 bases, and 9 bases stayed unmatched. CDR3 sequence: CASTDTSAYSYEQYF. CDR3 DNA sequence: TGTGCCAGCACCGATACTAGCGCCTACTCCTACGAGCAGTACTTC.

About this clone itself: The same CDR3 is also encoded by other DNA sequences in this sample. V and J are TRBV18 and TRBJ2-5; tentatively, D is TRBD1 (5 bases). This CDR3 is 13 amino acids long. CDR1 and CDR2 (germline): KGHSH, LQKENI. The ends were cut back, 3 bases at V and 4 bases at J, with 9 bases in the middle. The CDR3 loop is CASSPQGSETQYF. The CDR3 nucleotides read TGTGCCAGCTCACCGCAGGGATCAGAGACCCAGTACTTC.

V usage is TRBV7-2 and J usage is TRBJ2-3; TRBD2 matches at 8 bases. This CDR3 spans 17 amino acids. From germline, CDR1 is SGHTA and CDR2 FQGNSA. Trimming removed 4 bases from V and 4 bases from J; junction bases left unmatched: 13. DNA of the CDR3: TGTGCCAGCAGCTCCCCGCGGACTAGCTCAATGTCAGATACGCAGTATTTT. It specifies CASSSPRTSSMSDTQYF. Full variable domain (outside the CDR3, taken from reference TRBV7-2 and TRBJ2-3): GAGVSQSPSNKVTEKGKDVELRCDPISGHTALYWYRQSLGQGLEFLIYFQGNSAPDKSGLPSDRFSAERTGGSVSTLTIQRTQQEDSAVYLCASSSPRTSSMSDTQYFGPGTRLTVL.

The gene calls are TRBV6-6 and TRBJ2-1; no clear D. Germline V gene lookup returns CDR1 MNHNY and CDR2 SVGAGI (reference sequence). Trimming removed 6 bases from V and 5 bases from J, with 17 bases in between. The CDR3 has 15 amino acids. The chain's CDR3 is CASRDYHVLNNEQFF. CDR3 bases: TGTGCCAGCAGGGATTACCATGTCCTGAACAATGAGCAGTTCTTC.